The 9 T cell receptor beta chains below come from one sample, sequenced in a study of cytomegalovirus exposure and HLA in healthy donors. PCR used 60 Vbeta primers and 13 Jbeta primers. Some clones are missing from TCRdb's copy, which holds only in-frame ones; the method was immunoSEQ multiplex PCR. The table includes roughly 100,000 clones, around four fifths detected once. The sequenced sample was PBMCs. The receptors originated from a man aged 40-49 years in good health and CMV-seropositive.

This chain links TRBV6-1 with TRBJ2-7; D may be TRBD1 (5 bases). V was shortened by 11 bases and J by 2 bases, with 13 bases between the two germline ends. The germline CDR1 and CDR2 sequences are MNHNS and SASEGT. The CDR3 sequence is 12 residues long. The CDR3 reads CASTGAAYEQYF. In DNA, the CDR3 is TGTGCCTCCACAGGAGCCGCCTACGAGCAGTACTTC.

The rearrangement joins TRBV5-1 to TRBJ2-5; D not resolved. V was trimmed by 4 bases and J by 5 bases, leaving 9 bases between them. The length of the CDR3 is 12 residues. Germline V gene lookup returns CDR1 SGHRS and CDR2 YFSETQ. Here the CDR3 DNA reads TGCGCCAGCAGCCCGCCCGGGGAGACCCAGTACTTC. Its protein product is CASSPPGETQYF.

This chain links TRBV4-3 with TRBJ2-7, with D possibly matching TRBD2 (7 bases). The CDR3 length is 16 residues. V gave up 1 base and J gave up 0 bases, with 13 bases separating them. The germline V gene encodes CDR1 LGHNA and CDR2 YSLEER. The CDR3 DNA follows: TGCGCCAGCAGCCAAGGTGGGGGGGCGAGCTCCTACGAGCAGTACTTC. It codes for CASSQGGGASSYEQYF.

This chain uses TRBV5-1 with TRBJ2-7; a possible D gene is TRBD1 (6 bases). Germline V gene sequence: CDR1 SGHRS, CDR2 YFSETQ. The ends were cut back, 0 bases at V and 1 base at J, with 11 bases in the middle. The CDR3 spans 15 residues. The CDR3 loop reads CASSLAPTGSYEQYF. CDR3 DNA: TGCGCCAGCAGCTTGGCTCCAACAGGGTCCTACGAGCAGTACTTC.

The chain links TRBV10-3 to TRBJ2-1, with a weak D call TRBD2 (5 bases). CDR3 length: 13 residues. V was trimmed by 2 bases and J by 9 bases, leaving 11 bases between them. Germline CDR1 ENHRY, CDR2 SYGVKD. The DNA for the CDR3 is TGTGCCATCAGTGAGACGGAGGTCGGTGAGCAGTTCTTC. Its translation is CAISETEVGEQFF.

The rearrangement joins TRBV4-1 to TRBJ1-5; D possibly corresponds to TRBD1 (6 bases). This CDR3 is 15 amino acids long. Germline-derived CDR1 and CDR2 are MGHRA and YSYEKL. V was pared by 4 bases and J by 3 bases, with 13 bases between. Written as DNA, the CDR3 is TGCGCCAGCAGCCTAAACACAGGGTACAATCAGCCCCAGCATTTT. Its protein is CASSLNTGYNQPQHF.

This chain links TRBV28 with TRBJ2-1, with D perhaps matching TRBD2 (6 bases). Germline V lookup: CDR1 MDHEN, CDR2 SYDVKM. The germline V and J ends were trimmed by 2 bases and 4 bases, with 12 bases remaining between them. The CDR3 sequence is 15 residues long. The CDR3 is CASSLGAEGYNEQFF. Written as DNA, the CDR3 is TGTGCCAGCAGTTTAGGAGCGGAGGGGTACAATGAGCAGTTCTTC.

The chain carries TRBV11-2 and TRBJ2-7, with a weak D call TRBD2 (7 bases). This CDR3 is built from 13 residues. V lost 4 bases, J lost 6 bases, and 13 bases lay in between. Germline V gene data show CDR1 as SGHAT and CDR2 as FQNNGV. CDR3 DNA: TGTGCCAGCAGCTCTATGGGAGGGGGCGAGCAGTACTTC. Translating it yields CASSSMGGGEQYF. Together with reference TRBV11-2 and TRBJ2-7, the CDR3 gives the full variable domain: EAGVAQSPRYKIIEKRQSVAFWCNPISGHATLYWYQQILGQGPKLLIQFQNNGVVDDSQLPKDRFSAERLKGVDSTLKIQPAKLEDSAVYLCASSSMGGGEQYFGPGTRLTVT.

This sequence joins TRBV5-4 and TRBJ1-2; TRBD1 matches at 9 bases. This CDR3 spans 14 amino acids. With V trimmed by 4 bases and J by 6 bases, 7 bases remained unmatched. Germline V lookup: CDR1 SGHNT, CDR2 YYREEE (reference sequence). CDR3 sequence reads: CASSRDREKHGYTF. CDR3 coding DNA: TGTGCCAGCAGCCGGGACAGGGAGAAGCATGGCTACACCTTC.